Following are 3 T cell receptor beta chains from one sample sequenced in a study of CD8 T cells in ankylosing spondylitis. The study's findings and limits: What appeared characteristic of ankylosing spondylitis blood was a TCR beta motif of eight highly homologous variants.

These TCRs are of unknown antigen specificity. TCRdb processed the 5' RACE reads anew with MiXCR; each CDR3 protein has one entry. The sample carries 700,000 to 850,000 distinct CDR3 sequences, roughly 12% recorded once. What was sequenced was blood, either unsorted or a sorted T cell fraction (not recorded which). These receptors were collected from a male donor with ankylosing spondylitis.

The genes are TRBV7-9 and TRBJ1-6; weak D call: TRBD1 (6 bases). The CDR3 is 15 amino acids. Germline V gives CDR1 SEHNR, CDR2 FQNEAQ (reference sequence). The V end lost 4 bases, the J end lost 8 bases, and 15 bases lay between the germline ends. CDR3 amino acids: CASSSRAGTYSPLHF. The CDR3 DNA reads as TGTGCCAGCAGCTCGAGGGCAGGGACATATTCACCCCTCCACTTT.

CDR3 in amino acids: CASSSLDLGTQYF. The CDR3 coding sequence is TGTGCCAGCAGCTCCCTGGACCTGGGGACCCAGTACTTC. This sequence joins TRBV7-9 and TRBJ2-5; D is unresolved. Deletions cut 4 bases from V and 7 bases from J, with 13 bases between. The CDR3 covers 13 residues. Germline assignment: CDR1 SEHNR and CDR2 FQNEAQ (reference sequence).

The CDR3 here is CASSQESNVAGVRAEQFF. The CDR3 DNA reads as TGCGCCAGCAGCCAAGAGAGTAATGTCGCGGGAGTGAGGGCGGAGCAGTTCTTC. J is TRBJ2-1 and V is TRBV4-1, with 7 bases aligning to TRBD2. Germline V gives CDR1 MGHRA, CDR2 YSYEKL. The V and J ends lost 0 bases and 10 bases, in that order; junction bases with no gene match: 18. The length of the CDR3 is 18 residues.